A single sample gave rise to the 20 T cell receptor beta chains below, sequenced in a study of CD8 T cells in ankylosing spondylitis (TCRdb year 2017). The study at large found these results: Blood from ankylosing spondylitis patients appeared to be characterized by a TCR beta motif composed of under 10 highly homologous amino acid variants.

Receptors were amplified or captured by 5' RACE. Sequencing was performed on an Illumina HiSeq 2500. TCRdb took the public reads, trimmed them with fastp at Q25, ran MiXCR for clone calling and kept in-frame beta chains. Merged by CDR3 protein, the rows form single entries marked with the most common genes and DNA. A total of 400,000 to 450,000 distinct CDR3 sequences appear in this sample, roughly a sixth of them only once. The leading ten clones occupy approximately 1% of the sample. These receptors' targets are unknown. Specimen: blood, either unsorted or a sorted T cell fraction (not recorded which). The receptors shown here come from a male donor with ankylosing spondylitis.

There are many counts of this clonotype. CDR3 loop: CASSLEGQSYNEQFF. The CDR3 nucleotides read TGCGCCAGCAGCTTGGAGGGTCAATCCTACAATGAGCAGTTCTTC. This chain uses TRBV5-1 with TRBJ2-1; D remains unclear. V lost 0 bases and J 1 base, leaving 8 bases between the germline ends. The CDR3 is made up of 15 amino acids. Germline CDR1 and CDR2: SGHRS and YFSETQ.

This chain uses TRBV4-2 with TRBJ1-1; D ambiguous. The V gene lost 1 base and the J gene lost 1 base, with 13 bases spanning the gap. Germline V gene lookup returns CDR1 LGHNA and CDR2 YNFKEQ. This CDR3 contains 16 residues. The CDR3 loop reads CASSQGLGVTNTEAFF. CDR3 coding DNA: TGTGCCAGCAGCCAAGGTCTTGGTGTAACGAACACTGAAGCTTTCTTT.

This clonotype showed up just a few times. CDR3 sequence reads: CASSLSRSGGETQYF. As DNA, the CDR3 is TGTGCCAGCAGTTTAAGCCGTAGCGGGGGAGAGACCCAGTACTTC. This rearrangement joins TRBV12-3 or TRBV12-4 to TRBJ2-5; TRBD2 matches 9 bases. The CDR3 extends over 15 amino acids. With V trimmed by 2 bases and J by 4 bases, 5 bases remained unmatched.

The rearrangement uses TRBV4-3 and TRBJ2-1; 12 nucleotides align to TRBD1. The trim removed 4 bases at V and 2 bases at J, leaving 3 bases unmatched. CDR1 and CDR2 (germline): LGHNA, YSLEER. The CDR3 runs 16 residues. CDR3 nucleotide sequence: TGCGCCAGCAGCCGGGGGACAGGGGGCGCCTACAATGAGCAGTTCTTC. Its translation is CASSRGTGGAYNEQFF.

The chain has TRBV28 and TRBJ1-5; D remains ambiguous. Germline V CDR1 and CDR2: MDHEN, SYDVKM. The length of the CDR3 is 16 residues. V was shortened by 3 bases and J by 6 bases, with 18 bases between the two germline ends. DNA for the CDR3: TGTGCCAGCAGTTTCGATCGAACAACCACGGTTCAGCCCCAGCATTTT. Its translation is CASSFDRTTTVQPQHF.

This clonotype came up a few times. The chain uses TRBV11-2 and TRBJ1-2, with a possible D match to TRBD1 (5 bases). The V end lost 8 bases, the J end lost 1 base, and 8 bases lay between the germline ends. This CDR3 comprises 12 residues. Germline loops: CDR1 SGHAT, CDR2 FQNNGV. The CDR3, as DNA: TGTGCCAGCGGGGGACGTAACTATGGCTACACCTTC. Translating gives CASGGRNYGYTF.

This sequence joins TRBV20-1 and TRBJ2-5; perhaps D is TRBD1 or TRBD2 (6 bases each). V lost 1 base and J lost 2, with 20 bases in between. Germline V CDR1 and CDR2: DFQATT, SNEGSKA (reference sequence). The CDR3 has 17 residues. The CDR3: CSARAVLRAGTQETQYF. CDR3 coding DNA: TGCAGTGCTAGAGCCGTCTTGAGGGCGGGGACACAAGAGACCCAGTACTTC.

V gene TRBV5-6 combines with J gene TRBJ2-6; D is undetermined. Trimming cost V 2 bases and J 0 bases, with 3 bases left between them. This CDR3 has 14 residues. Germline V gives CDR1 SGHDT, CDR2 YYEEEE. The CDR3 sequence: CASSFTSGANVLTF. The CDR3 DNA reads as TGTGCCAGCAGCTTCACCTCTGGGGCCAACGTCCTGACTTTC.

This clonotype was seen a handful of times. The chain uses TRBV20-1 and TRBJ2-3; TRBD2 agrees at 7 bases. The CDR3 spans 15 residues. Germline V gene sequence: CDR1 DFQATT, CDR2 SNEGSKA (reference sequence). The ends lost 6 bases at V and 3 bases at J; junction bases unmatched: 12. The CDR3 DNA is TGCAGTGCCTCTACTGGGGCGGGAGTTACAGATACGCAGTATTTT. Its protein is CSASTGAGVTDTQYF.

Many counts were recorded for this clonotype. The V and J genes are TRBV12-3 or TRBV12-4 and TRBJ2-3; the D call may be TRBD1 or TRBD2 (5 bases each). The CDR3 is made up of 16 amino acids. Trimming pared 4 bases from V and 2 bases from J, leaving 16 bases between. The CDR3 DNA follows: TGTGCCAGCAGTTCCCCGGGACCTCCTTACACAGATACGCAGTATTTT. It specifies CASSSPGPPYTDTQYF.

The genes are TRBV20-1 and TRBJ1-2; D is uncertain. The germline CDR1 and CDR2 sequences are DFQATT and SNEGSKA (reference sequence). CDR3 length: 14 amino acids. The V end was cut by 0 bases, the J end by 6 bases, with 14 bases between. Here the CDR3 DNA reads TGCAGTGCTAGAGATTACAGCCTTGGCAATGGCTACACCTTC. Amino acids: CSARDYSLGNGYTF.

The DNA for the CDR3 is TGCAGTGCCAACGGACTAGCGGGAGTTGGTGAGCAGTTCTTC. Translated, it gives CSANGLAGVGEQFF. This chain connects TRBV20-1 to TRBJ2-1, with 13 bases that match TRBD2. The CDR3 extends over 14 amino acids. V was pared by 6 bases and J by 9 bases, with 8 bases of the junction left unmatched. Per germline, CDR1 DFQATT and CDR2 SNEGSKA (reference sequence).

In this sample, this clonotype turned up a few times. The J gene is TRBJ1-2, the V gene TRBV5-1, with D possibly being TRBD1 (5 bases). CDR3 length: 14 amino acids. Germline loops: CDR1 SGHRS, CDR2 YFSETQ. V shed 0 bases and J shed 3 bases, with 9 bases lying between them. This chain's CDR3 is CASSLVPQDYGYTF. The CDR3 DNA sequence: TGCGCCAGCAGCTTGGTCCCACAGGACTATGGCTACACCTTC.

This chain's CDR3 is CASSQRDFRNEQFF. In nucleotides, the CDR3 is TGTGCCAGCAGCCAGCGGGACTTTCGGAATGAGCAGTTCTTC. V gene TRBV2 combines with J gene TRBJ2-1; 7 bases are shared with TRBD2. This CDR3 contains 14 residues. Germline lookup yields CDR1 SNHLY and CDR2 FYNNEI. The junction had 9 bases not matched to a gene; V was cut back by 6 bases and J by 7 bases. The full variable domain, completed using reference TRBV2 and TRBJ2-1, is EPEVTQTPSHQVTQMGQEVILRCVPISNHLYFYWYRQILGQKVEFLVSFYNNEISEKSEIFDDQFSVERPDGSNFTLKIRSTKLEDSAMYFCASSQRDFRNEQFFGPGTRLTVL.

The chain carries TRBV6-2 or TRBV6-3 and TRBJ1-3; the D is unclear. The germline V and J ends were trimmed by 6 bases and 0 bases, with 9 bases remaining between them. This CDR3 comprises 14 residues. CDR1 MNHEY and CDR2 SVGEGT come from the germline V gene. CDR3 bases: TGTGCCAGCAGCCGCGGGTCCTCTGGAAACACCATATATTTT. Its protein is CASSRGSSGNTIYF.

The chain combines TRBV2 with TRBJ1-5; perhaps TRBD1 as D (5 bases). Germline CDR1 SNHLY, CDR2 FYNNEI. The CDR3 has 15 residues. Trimming took off 5 bases at V and 0 bases at J, with 11 bases between the two ends. The CDR3 nucleotides read TGTGCCAGCAGTTCAAATCAGGGTAGCAATCAGCCCCAGCATTTT. Encoded protein: CASSSNQGSNQPQHF.

This clonotype came up a few times. The V gene is TRBV20-1, the J gene TRBJ2-1; 7 nucleotides agree with TRBD2. The V gene's germline CDR1 is DFQATT and CDR2 SNEGSKA (reference sequence). There are 13 residues in the CDR3. CDR3 sequence: CRASGGSFDEQFF. The CDR3 DNA reads as TGCAGGGCCTCCGGGGGGAGTTTCGATGAGCAGTTCTTC.

As regards this clonotype: Compared with germline, one end of the junction differs, possibly owing to a read error. The V and J genes are TRBV6-1 and TRBJ2-7; D possibly corresponds to TRBD2 (6 bases). In germline, CDR1 is MNHNS, CDR2 SASEGT. This CDR3 region has 15 residues. In nucleotides, the CDR3 is TGTGCCAGCAGGGAAGGGACTCTTGGGATCTACGAGCAGTACTTC. Translating it yields CASREGTLGIYEQYF.

This clonotype has at least ten counts. CDR3 sequence: CSAPMRRREKLFF. The CDR3 nucleotides are TGCAGTGCCCCAATGCGGCGAAGGGAAAAACTGTTTTTT. The chain employs TRBV20-1 and TRBJ1-4, with unresolved D. This CDR3 spans 13 amino acids. Germline lookup yields CDR1 DFQATT and CDR2 SNEGSKA (reference sequence). V gave up 6 bases and J gave up 8 bases, with 16 bases separating them.

V gene TRBV12-3 or TRBV12-4 combines with J gene TRBJ2-4; 9 positions agree with TRBD2. The CDR3 is made up of 14 amino acids. V shed 4 bases and J 6 bases; nucleotides not matched to a gene: 4. CDR3 DNA sequence: TGTGCCAGCAGTTACCTAGCGGGGCTAAACATTCAGTACTTC. Protein sequence: CASSYLAGLNIQYF.